The 21 T cell receptor beta chains presented below share a single source sample, sequenced in a study of T cells in Graves' hyperthyroidism and ophthalmopathy. TCR beta CDR3 sequences were amplified from RNA transcripts. The primer set for the first-round RT-PCR of the TCR CDR3 was HTBI. TCRdb independently ran MiXCR on the multiplex PCR reads; one entry per CDR3 protein. Among 400,000 or so distinct CDR3 sequences listed, roughly 15% were seen once. The sample taken for sequencing was blood. The receptors come from a woman aged 60-75 years with Graves' ophthalmopathy.

The CDR3 is CASSKGPTETGELFF. Here the CDR3 DNA reads TGTGCCAGCTCCAAGGGGCCGACTGAGACCGGGGAGCTGTTTTTT. V gene TRBV28 combines with J gene TRBJ2-2; D is perhaps TRBD1 (5 bases). Germline values: CDR1 MDHEN, CDR2 SYDVKM. The CDR3 extends over 15 amino acids. The V and J ends lost 8 bases and 5 bases respectively, with 18 bases between them.

This clonotype was recorded many times. The chain is built from TRBV7-8 and TRBJ2-2, with D unclear. CDR3 size: 15 residues. Germline-derived CDR1 and CDR2 are SGHVS and FQNEAQ. Trimming stripped 4 bases from V and 2 bases from J, with 11 bases between. The CDR3 sequence: CASSSNILNTGELFF. Written as DNA, the CDR3 is TGTGCCAGCAGCTCGAATATATTAAACACCGGGGAGCTGTTTTTT.

This chain uses TRBV28 with TRBJ2-4; maybe TRBD2 (6 bases). V shed 4 bases and J shed 0 bases, with 13 bases lying between them. This CDR3 region has 16 residues. The germline CDR1 and CDR2 sequences are MDHEN and SYDVKM. The CDR3 spells CASSSGGPLAKNIQYF. DNA of the CDR3: TGTGCCAGCAGTTCTGGAGGGCCCCTAGCCAAAAACATTCAGTACTTC.

This sequence joins TRBV28 and TRBJ1-3, with no clear D. Looked up from germline, CDR1 is MDHEN and CDR2 is SYDVKM. The CDR3 extends over 17 amino acids. The V and J ends lost 5 bases and 3 bases respectively, with 20 bases between them. The CDR3 region is CASSLNGIHSFGNTIYF. The CDR3 coding sequence is TGTGCCAGCAGTCTAAACGGGATACACTCCTTTGGAAACACCATATATTTT.

The chain recombines TRBV5-4 with TRBJ2-1; TRBD1 agrees at 7 bases. Losses at the gene ends were 9 bases for V and 9 bases for J; bases not matched to a gene: 12. Germline CDR1 and CDR2: SGHNT and YYREEE (reference sequence). There are 13 residues in the CDR3. The CDR3 loop reads CATPLVGGGEQFF. CDR3 bases: TGTGCCACCCCGCTCGTAGGGGGCGGTGAGCAGTTCTTC.

This chain joins TRBV20-1 and TRBJ2-7; 9 bases match TRBD1. The CDR3 covers 12 residues. Trimming took 4 bases from V and 5 from J; bases not matched to a gene: 3. Per germline, CDR1 DFQATT and CDR2 SNEGSKA (reference sequence). The CDR3 nucleotides are TGCAGTGCTACCGGGACAGGGAACGAGCAGTACTTC. Translating it yields CSATGTGNEQYF.

This clonotype was recorded a few times. The V and J genes are TRBV15 and TRBJ2-2; a possible D gene is TRBD2 (6 bases). Germline CDR1 and CDR2: LNHNV and YYDKDF (reference sequence). The CDR3 totals 13 residues. V lost 8 bases to trimming and J lost 6 bases, with 13 bases between them. The DNA for the CDR3 is TGTGCCACCCGGAGGGCCGGACCCGGGGAGCTGTTTTTT. Translation gives CATRRAGPGELFF. Full variable domain (remainder filled in from reference TRBV15 and TRBJ2-2): DAMVIQNPRYQVTQFGKPVTLSCSQTLNHNVMYWYQQKSSQAPKLLFHYYDKDFNNEADTPDNFQSRRPNTSFCFLDIRSPGLGDTAMYLCATRRAGPGELFFGEGSRLTVL.

This clonotype was counted ten times or more. The rearrangement links TRBV7-8 to TRBJ2-3; weak D call: TRBD2 (6 bases). The germline CDR1 and CDR2 sequences are SGHVS and FQNEAQ. This CDR3 is built from 12 residues. Trimming removed 6 bases from V and 6 bases from J, with 10 bases in between. CDR3 sequence reads: CASSWGVDTQYF. The CDR3 DNA follows: TGTGCCAGCAGTTGGGGGGTGGATACGCAGTATTTT.

In this sample, this clonotype turned up a few times. The chain is built from TRBV10-2 and TRBJ2-2; D may be TRBD1 or TRBD2 (5 bases each). This CDR3 comprises 17 residues. Deletions cut 2 bases from V and 6 bases from J, with 19 bases between. Germline V CDR1 and CDR2: WSHSY, SAAADI. The CDR3 DNA follows: TGCGCCAGCAGTGAGCGAAACCGGGACCTAGAATCCGGGGAGCTGTTTTTT. This encodes CASSERNRDLESGELFF.

The CDR3 DNA is TGCAGTGCCACCGACTCCCCCAGGGTTATCACCGGGGAGCTGTTTTTT. It specifies CSATDSPRVITGELFF. This sequence joins TRBV20-1 and TRBJ2-2; a weak D match, TRBD1 (5 bases). The CDR3 spans 16 residues. Germline V lookup: CDR1 DFQATT, CDR2 SNEGSKA (reference sequence). V was trimmed by 6 bases and J by 4 bases, leaving 21 bases between them.

This clonotype was counted between two and nine times. This chain joins TRBV19 and TRBJ2-7; 9 bases agree with TRBD2. Germline-derived CDR1 and CDR2 are LNHDA and SQIVND (reference sequence). Losses at the gene ends were 6 bases for V and 4 bases for J; bases not matched to a gene: 4. CDR3 size: 13 residues. The CDR3 coding sequence is TGTGCCAGTAGCTGGCGGGAGGGGTACGAGCAGTACTTC. Translating it yields CASSWREGYEQYF.

The table lists this clonotype with many counts. The genes are TRBV5-1 and TRBJ2-7; TRBD2 matches at 12 bases. The V gene's germline CDR1 is SGHRS and CDR2 YFSETQ. The CDR3 runs 17 residues. With V trimmed by 3 bases and J by 2 bases, 9 bases remained unmatched. The CDR3 protein is CASSSGLAGSFPYEQYF. As DNA, the CDR3 is TGCGCCAGCAGCTCAGGACTAGCGGGATCCTTTCCCTACGAGCAGTACTTC.

This clonotype was seen at least ten times. The genes are TRBV3-1 and TRBJ2-3; D call uncertain. The CDR3 sequence is 13 residues long. Trimming shortened V by 4 bases and J by 6 bases, and 11 bases separated the two germline ends. Germline CDR1 is LGHDT and CDR2 is YNNKEL (reference sequence). The chain's CDR3 is CASSPNPSDTQYF. DNA of the CDR3: TGTGCCAGCAGCCCGAACCCAAGCGATACGCAGTATTTT.

This clonotype has at least ten counts. The CDR3 coding sequence is TGTGCCAGCAGCCAGGGGGTGGTGGGGGAGACCCAGTACTTC. Translating gives CASSQGVVGETQYF. The V and J genes are TRBV7-8 and TRBJ2-5; TRBD1 agrees at 7 bases. The CDR3 runs 14 residues. From germline, CDR1 is SGHVS and CDR2 FQNEAQ. The junction had 8 bases not matched to a gene; V was cut back by 5 bases and J by 5 bases.

This clonotype was observed many times. The rearrangement joins TRBV5-1 to TRBJ2-1; D remains ambiguous. Germline-derived CDR1 and CDR2 are SGHRS and YFSETQ. The germline V and J ends were trimmed by 0 bases and 4 bases, with 8 bases remaining between them. The CDR3 runs 14 residues. CDR3 coding DNA: TGCGCCAGCAGCTTGGCCGTACAGTACAATGAGCAGTTCTTC. It yields the protein CASSLAVQYNEQFF.

The table lists this clonotype with a few counts. The rearrangement links TRBV20-1 to TRBJ2-3, with 8 positions matching TRBD2. The junction had 7 bases not matched to a gene; V was cut back by 5 bases and J by 0 bases. The CDR3 runs to 15 residues. In germline, CDR1 is DFQATT, CDR2 SNEGSKA (reference sequence). The CDR3 coding sequence is TGCAGTGCTCTGGGGGCTAGCGGGAGCACAGATACGCAGTATTTT. Protein product: CSALGASGSTDTQYF.

Ten or more counts support this clonotype. This sequence joins TRBV5-1 and TRBJ1-5; unclear D gene. This CDR3 region has 15 residues. Germline CDR1 is SGHRS and CDR2 is YFSETQ. The V end was cut by 0 bases, the J end by 2 bases, with 9 bases between. The CDR3 sequence: CASSLVGDGNQPQHF. CDR3 in DNA: TGCGCCAGCAGCTTGGTCGGGGATGGCAATCAGCCCCAGCATTTT. Full variable domain (remainder filled in from reference TRBV5-1 and TRBJ1-5): KAGVTQTPRYLIKTRGQQVTLSCSPISGHRSVSWYQQTPGQGLQFLFEYFSETQRNKGNFPGRFSGRQFSNSRSEMNVSTLELGDSALYLCASSLVGDGNQPQHFGDGTRLSIL.

This clonotype was counted at least ten times. This chain uses TRBV20-1 with TRBJ2-3; 9 bases are shared with TRBD1. The trim removed 3 bases at V and 6 bases at J, leaving 16 bases unmatched. The germline V gene encodes CDR1 DFQATT and CDR2 SNEGSKA (reference sequence). The CDR3 is 17 residues long. CDR3 bases: TGCAGTGCTAGCCCCCTCACAGGGGGCGATTCGGTCGATACGCAGTATTTT. Amino acids: CSASPLTGGDSVDTQYF.

The chain is built from TRBV12-5 and TRBJ2-7; possibly TRBD1 for D (6 bases). V gave up 5 bases and J gave up 3 bases, with 11 bases separating them. CDR1 LGHNT and CDR2 FRNRAP come from the germline V gene. The CDR3 consists of 13 residues. This CDR3 is CASGVQGRYEQYF. CDR3 in DNA: TGTGCTAGTGGTGTACAGGGTCGCTACGAGCAGTACTTC.

This clonotype was recorded at least ten times. This rearrangement joins TRBV2 to TRBJ2-2, with D unclear. V lost 7 bases and J lost 1, with 7 bases in between. The CDR3 sequence is 13 residues long. Germline V gene lookup returns CDR1 SNHLY and CDR2 FYNNEI. The CDR3 region is CASIVENTGELFF. The CDR3 DNA sequence: TGTGCCAGCATAGTGGAGAACACCGGGGAGCTGTTTTTT.

This chain joins TRBV20-1 and TRBJ2-1; 11 bases align to TRBD2. Germline trimming cut 6 bases from V and 7 bases from J; bases unmatched to any gene: 8. This CDR3 spans 14 amino acids. Per germline, CDR1 DFQATT and CDR2 SNEGSKA (reference sequence). CDR3 sequence reads: CSAPGRLAGNEQFF. The CDR3 DNA is TGCAGTGCCCCCGGCCGACTAGCGGGGAATGAGCAGTTCTTC.